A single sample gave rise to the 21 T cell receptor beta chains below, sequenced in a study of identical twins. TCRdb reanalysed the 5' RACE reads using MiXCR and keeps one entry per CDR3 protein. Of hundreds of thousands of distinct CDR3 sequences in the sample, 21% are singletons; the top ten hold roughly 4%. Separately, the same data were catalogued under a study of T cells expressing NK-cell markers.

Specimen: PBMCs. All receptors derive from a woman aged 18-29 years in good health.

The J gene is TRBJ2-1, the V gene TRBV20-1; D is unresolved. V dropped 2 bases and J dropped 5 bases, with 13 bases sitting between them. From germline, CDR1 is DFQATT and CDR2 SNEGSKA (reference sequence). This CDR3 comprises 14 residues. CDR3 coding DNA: TGCAGTGCTAGATACGGGCGGCTGGACAATGAGCAGTTCTTC. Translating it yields CSARYGRLDNEQFF.

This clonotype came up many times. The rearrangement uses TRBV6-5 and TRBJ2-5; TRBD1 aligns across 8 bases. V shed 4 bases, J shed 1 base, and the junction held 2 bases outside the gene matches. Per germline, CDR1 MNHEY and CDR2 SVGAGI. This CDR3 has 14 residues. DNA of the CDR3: TGTGCCAGCAGTTTTACAGGGGGCCAAGAGACCCAGTACTTC. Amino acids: CASSFTGGQETQYF.

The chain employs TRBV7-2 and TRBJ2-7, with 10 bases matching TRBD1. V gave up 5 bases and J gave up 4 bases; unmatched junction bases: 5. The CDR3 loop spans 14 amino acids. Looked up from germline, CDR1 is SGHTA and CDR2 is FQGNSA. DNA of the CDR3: TGTGCCAGCAGCGTCGGGACAGGGGTGTACGAGCAGTACTTC. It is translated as CASSVGTGVYEQYF.

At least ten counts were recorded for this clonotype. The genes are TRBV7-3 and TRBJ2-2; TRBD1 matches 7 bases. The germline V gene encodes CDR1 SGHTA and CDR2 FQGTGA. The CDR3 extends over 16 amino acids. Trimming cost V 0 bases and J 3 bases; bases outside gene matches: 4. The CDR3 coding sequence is TGTGCCAGCAGCTTAACAAGGGGGCGGGACACCGGGGAGCTGTTTTTT. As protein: CASSLTRGRDTGELFF.

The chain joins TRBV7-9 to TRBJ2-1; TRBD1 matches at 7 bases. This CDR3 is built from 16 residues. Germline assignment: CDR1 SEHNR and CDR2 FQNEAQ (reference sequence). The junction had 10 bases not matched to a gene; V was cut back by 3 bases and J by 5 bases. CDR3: CASSFSGTALNNEQFF. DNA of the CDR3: TGTGCCAGCAGCTTCTCCGGGACAGCGTTGAACAATGAGCAGTTCTTC. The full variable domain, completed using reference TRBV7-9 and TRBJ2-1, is DTGVSQNPRHKITKRGQNVTFRCDPISEHNRLYWYRQTLGQGPEFLTYFQNEAQLEKSRLLSDRFSAERPKGSFSTLEIQRTEQGDSAMYLCASSFSGTALNNEQFFGPGTRLTVL.

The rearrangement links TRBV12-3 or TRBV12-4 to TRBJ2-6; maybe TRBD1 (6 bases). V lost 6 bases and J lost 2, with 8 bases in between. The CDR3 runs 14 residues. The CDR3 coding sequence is TGTGCCAGCAGAGGGGGTACTGGGGCCAACGTCCTGACTTTC. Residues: CASRGGTGANVLTF.

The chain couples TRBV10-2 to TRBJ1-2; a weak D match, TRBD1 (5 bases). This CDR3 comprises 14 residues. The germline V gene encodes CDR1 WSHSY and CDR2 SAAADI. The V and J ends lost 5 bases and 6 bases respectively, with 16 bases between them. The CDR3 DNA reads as TGCGCCAGCAGTCTCAACAGGAATCGGGATGGCTACACCTTC. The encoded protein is CASSLNRNRDGYTF.

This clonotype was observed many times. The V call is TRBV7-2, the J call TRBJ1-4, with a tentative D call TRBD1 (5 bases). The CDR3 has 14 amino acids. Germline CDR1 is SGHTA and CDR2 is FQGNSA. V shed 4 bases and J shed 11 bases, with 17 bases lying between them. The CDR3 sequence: CASSSPPQGTKLFF. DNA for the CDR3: TGTGCCAGCAGCTCCCCCCCGCAGGGCACCAAACTGTTTTTT.

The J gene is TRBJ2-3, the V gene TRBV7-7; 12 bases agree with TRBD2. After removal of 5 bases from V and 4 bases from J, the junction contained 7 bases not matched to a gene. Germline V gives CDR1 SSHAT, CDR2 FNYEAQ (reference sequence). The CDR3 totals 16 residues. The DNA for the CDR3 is TGTGCCAGCAGCCTAGGGACTAGCGGGTCGGCAGATACGCAGTATTTT. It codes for CASSLGTSGSADTQYF.

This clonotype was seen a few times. The CDR3 protein is CSARGFSDTQYF. Written as DNA, the CDR3 is TGCAGTGCTAGGGGCTTTTCAGATACGCAGTATTTT. The chain links TRBV20-1 to TRBJ2-3; D is undetermined. V was clipped by 3 bases and J by 4 bases, with 8 bases between them. The CDR3 runs to 12 residues. Per the germline V gene, CDR1 is DFQATT and CDR2 is SNEGSKA (reference sequence).

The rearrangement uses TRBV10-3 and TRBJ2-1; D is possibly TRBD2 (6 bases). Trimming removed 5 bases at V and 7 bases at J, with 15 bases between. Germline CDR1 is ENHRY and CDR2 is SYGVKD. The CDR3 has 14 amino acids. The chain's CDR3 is CAISLAELGNEQFF. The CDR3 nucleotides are TGTGCCATCAGTTTAGCGGAGCTGGGGAATGAGCAGTTCTTC.

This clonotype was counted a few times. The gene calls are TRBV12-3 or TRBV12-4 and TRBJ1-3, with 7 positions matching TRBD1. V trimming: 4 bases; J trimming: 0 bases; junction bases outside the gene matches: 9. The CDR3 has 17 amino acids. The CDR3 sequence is CASSSQAGGVSGNTIYF. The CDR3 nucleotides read TGTGCCAGCAGTTCCCAGGCAGGGGGAGTCTCTGGAAACACCATATATTTT.

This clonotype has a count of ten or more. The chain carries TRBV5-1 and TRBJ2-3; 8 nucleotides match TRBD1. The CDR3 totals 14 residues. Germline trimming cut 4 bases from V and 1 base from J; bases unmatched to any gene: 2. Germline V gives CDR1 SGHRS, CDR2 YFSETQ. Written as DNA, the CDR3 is TGCGCCAGCAGCCCAGGGGGCCGCACAGATACGCAGTATTTT. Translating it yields CASSPGGRTDTQYF.

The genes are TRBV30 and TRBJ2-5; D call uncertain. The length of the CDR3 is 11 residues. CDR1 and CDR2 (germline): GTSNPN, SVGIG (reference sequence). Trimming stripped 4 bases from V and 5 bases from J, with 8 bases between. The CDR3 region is CAWKGRETQYF. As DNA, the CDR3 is TGTGCCTGGAAGGGCCGGGAGACCCAGTACTTC.

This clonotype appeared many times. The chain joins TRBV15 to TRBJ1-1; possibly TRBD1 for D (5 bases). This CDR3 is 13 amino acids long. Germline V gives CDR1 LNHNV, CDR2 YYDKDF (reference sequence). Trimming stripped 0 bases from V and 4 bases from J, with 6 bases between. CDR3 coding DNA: TGTGCCACCAGCAGAGAGGGACGCACTGAAGCTTTCTTT. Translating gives CATSREGRTEAFF.

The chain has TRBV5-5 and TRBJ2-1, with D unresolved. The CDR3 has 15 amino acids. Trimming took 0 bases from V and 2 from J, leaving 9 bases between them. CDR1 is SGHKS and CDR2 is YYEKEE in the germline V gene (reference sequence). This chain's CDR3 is CASSLEGTTYNEQFF. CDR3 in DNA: TGTGCCAGCAGCTTGGAGGGAACGACCTACAATGAGCAGTTCTTC.

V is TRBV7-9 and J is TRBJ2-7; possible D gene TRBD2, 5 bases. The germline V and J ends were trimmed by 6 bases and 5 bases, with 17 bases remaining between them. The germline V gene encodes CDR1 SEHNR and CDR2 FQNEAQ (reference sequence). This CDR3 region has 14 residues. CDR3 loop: CASRGGASGHEQYF. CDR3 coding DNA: TGTGCCAGCAGAGGAGGCGCCTCTGGGCACGAGCAGTACTTC.

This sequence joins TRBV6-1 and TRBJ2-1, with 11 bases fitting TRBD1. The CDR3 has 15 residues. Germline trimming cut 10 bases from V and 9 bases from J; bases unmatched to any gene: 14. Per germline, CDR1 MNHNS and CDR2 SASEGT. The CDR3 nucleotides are TGTGCCATCAAAGATTGGGACAGGGGGAATGGTGAGCAGTTCTTC. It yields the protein CAIKDWDRGNGEQFF.

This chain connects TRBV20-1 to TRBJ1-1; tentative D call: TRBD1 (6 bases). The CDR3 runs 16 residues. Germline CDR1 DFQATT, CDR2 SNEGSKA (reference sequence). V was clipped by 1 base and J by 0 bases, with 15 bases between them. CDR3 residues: CSARAAGEDMNTEAFF. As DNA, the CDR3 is TGCAGTGCTAGAGCGGCAGGGGAGGACATGAACACTGAAGCTTTCTTT.

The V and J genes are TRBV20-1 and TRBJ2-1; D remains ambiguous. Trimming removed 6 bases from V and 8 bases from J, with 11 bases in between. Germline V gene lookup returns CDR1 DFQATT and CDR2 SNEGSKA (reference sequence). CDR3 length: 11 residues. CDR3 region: CSAPDGDEQFF. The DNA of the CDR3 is TGCAGTGCCCCGGACGGCGATGAGCAGTTCTTC.

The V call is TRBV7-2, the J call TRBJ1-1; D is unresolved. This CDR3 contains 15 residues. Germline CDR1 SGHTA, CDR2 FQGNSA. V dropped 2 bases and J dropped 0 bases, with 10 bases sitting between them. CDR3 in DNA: TGTGCCAGCAGCTTACTGATAGGTATGAACACTGAAGCTTTCTTT. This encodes CASSLLIGMNTEAFF.